The rows below give T cell receptor beta chains drawn from one sample of a study of T cell responses to AZD1222 COVID-19 vaccine. Profiled with immunoSEQ multiplex PCR; TCRdb holds only in-frame clones, not every one. The table shows fewer than 90,000 clones, with 88% occurring only once. The sample consisted of peripheral blood, taken 28 days after the second AZD1222 dose. These receptor sequences come from an adult who received the AZD1222 COVID-19 vaccine. CDR3s include the opening cysteine and the closing phenylalanine or tryptophan. The order of the fields is CDR3 protein, CDR3 DNA, J gene, D gene, CDR3 length, clone size, V gene. D genes are given only for firm matches. Clone size appears in some rows only: once, few, many, or a class for an expanded clone.

CASSQKGGANSPLHF	TGTGCCAGCAGCCAAAAAGGCGGGGCCAATTCACCCCTCCACTTT	TRBJ1-6	-	15	few	TRBV3-1/TRBV3-2
CASSQSLALASGNQPQHF	TGTGCCAGCAGCCAATCTCTAGCTTTGGCATCTGGCAATCAGCCCCAGCATTTT	TRBJ1-5	-	18	-	TRBV16
CASSTWDTINNEQFF	TGTGCCAGTAGTACATGGGACACGATCAACAATGAGCAGTTCTTC	TRBJ2-1	-	15	-	TRBV19
CASSQSLSYEQYF	TGTGCCAGCAGCCAAAGTCTTAGCTACGAGCAGTACTTC	TRBJ2-7	-	13	few	TRBV14
CASSQGVAGGQTQYF	TGTGCCAGCAGCCAAGGGGTAGCGGGAGGGCAGACCCAGTACTTC	TRBJ2-5	TRBD2	15	-	TRBV3-1/TRBV3-2
CASSVNRGRSEKLFF	TGTGCCAGCAGCGTTAACAGGGGGCGTTCGGAAAAACTGTTTTTT	TRBJ1-4	TRBD1	15	-	TRBV5-5
CASSFRTGDRAYGYTF	TGTGCCAGCAGTTTTCGGACAGGCGATCGGGCCTATGGCTACACCTTC	TRBJ1-2	TRBD1	16	-	TRBV27
CASSNARRGEKLFF	TGTGCCAGCAGCAACGCCAGGCGGGGAGAAAAACTGTTTTTT	TRBJ1-4	-	14	once	TRBV11-1
CASTEAGGPGDTQYF	TGTGCCAGCACGGAAGCGGGAGGCCCAGGAGATACGCAGTATTTT	TRBJ2-3	TRBD2	15	-	TRBV6-1
CASSLVGRFEQYF	TGTGCCAGCAGTCTCGTTGGCCGTTTCGAGCAGTACTTC	TRBJ2-7	-	13	-	TRBV27
CASSLPPSTDTQYF	TGTGCCAGCAGCTTACCTCCGAGCACAGATACGCAGTATTTT	TRBJ2-3	-	14	-	TRBV7-9
CASSTGQFEAFF	TGTGCCAGCAGTACCGGACAATTTGAAGCTTTCTTT	TRBJ1-1	-	12	-	TRBV27
CASSRGLAVYNEQFF	TGTGCCAGCAGCCGCGGACTAGCGGTATACAATGAGCAGTTCTTC	TRBJ2-1	TRBD2	15	-	TRBV3-1/TRBV3-2
CASSQDEGGTEAFF	TGTGCCAGCAGCCAAGATGAGGGGGGCACTGAAGCTTTCTTT	TRBJ1-1	-	14	-	TRBV3-1/TRBV3-2
CASESGLQHRTQYF	TGTGCCAGCGAGAGTGGGCTTCAACACCGTACGCAGTATTTT	TRBJ2-3	-	14	-	TRBV28
CASKADVGELFF	TGTGCCAGCAAGGCGGACGTCGGGGAGCTGTTTTTT	TRBJ2-2	-	12	-	TRBV28
CASSPGLAGVGGIEQYF	TGTGCCAGCTCACCGGGACTAGCGGGAGTAGGGGGTATCGAGCAGTACTTC	TRBJ2-7	TRBD2	17	-	TRBV18
CASSFKGANSPLHF	TGTGCCAGCAGCTTTAAGGGCGCCAATTCACCCCTCCACTTT	TRBJ1-6	-	14	-	TRBV7-2
CASSPFLNSPLHF	TGTGCCAGCAGCCCCTTTCTTAATTCACCCCTCCACTTT	TRBJ1-6	-	13	-	TRBV14
CASSLVLAKAVEQFF	TGCGCCAGCAGCTTGGTTCTAGCGAAAGCGGTCGAGCAGTTCTTC	TRBJ2-1	-	15	-	TRBV5-1
CASSPGPRRGYTF	TGTGCCAGCAGCCCGGGACCGAGGAGGGGCTACACCTTC	TRBJ1-2	-	13	-	TRBV27
CASSEGAGKLFYGYTF	TGTGCCAGCAGTGAAGGGGCAGGCAAACTTTTCTATGGCTACACCTTC	TRBJ1-2	-	16	-	TRBV25-1
CASSLQTESNYGYTF	TGTGCCAGCTCACTCCAGACCGAGTCTAACTATGGCTACACCTTC	TRBJ1-2	-	15	-	TRBV18
CATKTGGGDEAFF	TGCGCCACCAAAACAGGGGGCGGGGATGAAGCTTTCTTT	TRBJ1-1	TRBD1	13	-	TRBV5-1
CASSTPRDTRTDTQYF	TGTGCCAGTAGTACTCCTCGAGACACTCGGACAGATACGCAGTATTTT	TRBJ2-3	-	16	-	TRBV19
CASSFSPSGKDTQYF	TGTGCCAGCAGTTTCTCACCTAGCGGGAAAGATACGCAGTATTTT	TRBJ2-3	TRBD2	15	-	TRBV27
CASSLRGIPYEQYF	TGTGCCAGCAGCTTACGTGGGATCCCCTACGAGCAGTACTTC	TRBJ2-7	-	14	-	TRBV13
CASSLFRGRSNTEAFF	TGTGCCAGCAGCTTATTTCGGGGGCGGTCGAACACTGAAGCTTTCTTT	TRBJ1-1	-	16	-	TRBV7-9
CACGKDTSNQPQHF	TGTGCCTGCGGAAAGGACACTAGCAATCAGCCCCAGCATTTT	TRBJ1-5	-	14	-	TRBV2
CASSQGDRGRNQPQHF	TGCGCCAGCAGCCAAGGGGACAGGGGACGCAATCAGCCCCAGCATTTT	TRBJ1-5	TRBD1	16	-	TRBV4-1
CASRQRSEEKLFF	TGTGCCAGCCGACAGAGGAGTGAGGAAAAACTGTTTTTT	TRBJ1-4	-	13	once	TRBV27
CASRWDSGNTIYF	TGTGCCAGCAGATGGGACAGTGGAAACACCATATATTTT	TRBJ1-3	TRBD1	13	-	TRBV5-6
CASTVLAGVDEQYF	TGTGCCAGCACCGTACTAGCGGGAGTGGACGAGCAGTACTTC	TRBJ2-7	TRBD2	14	-	TRBV6-5
CASSDYGLAGEQFF	TGTGCCAGCAGTGACTATGGACTAGCGGGAGAGCAGTTCTTC	TRBJ2-1	TRBD2	14	-	TRBV6-4
CASVPGQTNEKLFF	TGTGCCAGCGTGCCGGGACAGACTAATGAAAAACTGTTTTTT	TRBJ1-4	TRBD1	14	-	TRBV7-9
CASSLSVGGGNEQYF	TGCGCCAGCAGCTTGTCTGTGGGAGGGGGTAACGAGCAGTACTTC	TRBJ2-7	-	15	few	TRBV5-1
CASTQTENTEAFF	TGTGCCAGCACCCAGACAGAGAACACTGAAGCTTTCTTT	TRBJ1-1	-	13	-	TRBV6-1
CASSQDFVASGKNEQFF	TGCGCCAGCAGCCAAGATTTTGTGGCTAGCGGGAAAAATGAGCAGTTCTTC	TRBJ2-1	TRBD2	17	-	TRBV4-1
CASSFGRAYNEKLFF	TGTGCCAGCAGTTTTGGCAGGGCTTATAATGAAAAACTGTTTTTT	TRBJ1-4	-	15	-	TRBV28
CASSSNPGVRGYTF	TGTGCCAGCAGCTCGAACCCAGGGGTACGGGGCTACACCTTC	TRBJ1-2	-	14	-	TRBV11-2
CASSLWASNQPQHF	TGTGCCAGCAGCCTTTGGGCTAGCAATCAGCCCCAGCATTTT	TRBJ1-5	-	14	-	TRBV5-6
CASSSAGRNEQFF	TGTGCCAGCAGCTCAGCGGGGAGGAATGAGCAGTTCTTC	TRBJ2-1	TRBD2	13	-	TRBV11-1
CASSPDRVDEQYF	TGTGCCAGCAGCCCGGACAGGGTGGACGAGCAGTACTTC	TRBJ2-7	TRBD1	13	-	TRBV14
CASSGFGLAGGIPINEQFF	TGTGCCAGCAGTGGCTTCGGACTAGCGGGAGGAATTCCCATCAATGAGCAGTTCTTC	TRBJ2-1	TRBD2	19	few	TRBV27
CASSHPFRTGGHNEQFF	TGCGCCAGCAGCCATCCCTTCAGGACAGGGGGACACAATGAGCAGTTCTTC	TRBJ2-1	TRBD1	17	few	TRBV4-1
CASSTYASDRANGYTF	TGTGCCAGTAGTACTTATGCCTCGGACAGGGCGAATGGCTACACCTTC	TRBJ1-2	TRBD1	16	-	TRBV19
CASSQRDREAFF	TGTGCCAGCAGCCAACGGGACAGGGAAGCTTTCTTT	TRBJ1-1	TRBD1	12	few	TRBV3-1/TRBV3-2
CASSISLGSRNTEAFF	TGTGCCAGTAGTATTTCCTTAGGGTCTCGGAACACTGAAGCTTTCTTT	TRBJ1-1	-	16	-	TRBV19
CASSLAWTGAYEQYF	TGTGCCAGCAGCTTGGCGTGGACAGGGGCGTACGAGCAGTACTTC	TRBJ2-7	TRBD1	15	-	TRBV5-8
CASIAGGSTDTQYF	TGTGCCAGCATAGCGGGAGGGAGCACAGATACGCAGTATTTT	TRBJ2-3	TRBD2	14	-	TRBV27
CASSVTSGSPYNEQFF	TGTGCCAGCAGCGTCACTAGCGGGAGCCCCTACAATGAGCAGTTCTTC	TRBJ2-1	TRBD2	16	-	TRBV9
CASSQDIGHEQYF	TGTGCCAGCAGCCAAGATATAGGCCACGAGCAGTACTTC	TRBJ2-7	-	13	-	TRBV4-2
CASSASGWTAAFEQFF	TGTGCCAGCAGTGCGTCAGGTTGGACCGCGGCATTTGAGCAGTTCTTC	TRBJ2-1	-	16	-	TRBV2
CASSAPGQGRTEAFF	TGTGCCAGCAGTGCCCCGGGACAGGGGCGGACTGAAGCTTTCTTT	TRBJ1-1	TRBD1	15	-	TRBV27